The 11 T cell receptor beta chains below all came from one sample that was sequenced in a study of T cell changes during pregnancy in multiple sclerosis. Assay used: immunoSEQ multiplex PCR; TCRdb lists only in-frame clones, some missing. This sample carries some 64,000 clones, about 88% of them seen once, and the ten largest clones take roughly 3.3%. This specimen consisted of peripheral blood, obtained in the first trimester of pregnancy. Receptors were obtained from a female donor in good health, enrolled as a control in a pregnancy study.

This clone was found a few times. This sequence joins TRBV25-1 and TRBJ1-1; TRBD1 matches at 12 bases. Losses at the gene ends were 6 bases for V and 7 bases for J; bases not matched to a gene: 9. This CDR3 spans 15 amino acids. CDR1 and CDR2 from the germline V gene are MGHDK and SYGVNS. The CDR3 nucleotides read TGTGCCAGCAGCCCTTGGGGACAGGGGGCGGGTGAAGCTTTCTTT. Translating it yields CASSPWGQGAGEAFF.

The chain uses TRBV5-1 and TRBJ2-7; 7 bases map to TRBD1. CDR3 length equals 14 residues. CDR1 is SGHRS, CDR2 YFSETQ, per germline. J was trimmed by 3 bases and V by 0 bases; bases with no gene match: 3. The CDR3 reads CASSLVGQDYEQYF. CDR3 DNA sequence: TGCGCCAGCAGCTTGGTCGGACAGGACTACGAGCAGTACTTC. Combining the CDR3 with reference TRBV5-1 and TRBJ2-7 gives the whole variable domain KAGVTQTPRYLIKTRGQQVTLSCSPISGHRSVSWYQQTPGQGLQFLFEYFSETQRNKGNFPGRFSGRQFSNSRSEMNVSTLELGDSALYLCASSLVGQDYEQYFGPGTRLTVT.

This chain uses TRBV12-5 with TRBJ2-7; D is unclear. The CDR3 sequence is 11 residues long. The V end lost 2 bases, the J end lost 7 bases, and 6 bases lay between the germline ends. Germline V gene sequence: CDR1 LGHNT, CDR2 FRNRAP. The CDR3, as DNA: TGTGCTAGTGGTTTGTCTTCTGAGCAGTACTTC. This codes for CASGLSSEQYF.

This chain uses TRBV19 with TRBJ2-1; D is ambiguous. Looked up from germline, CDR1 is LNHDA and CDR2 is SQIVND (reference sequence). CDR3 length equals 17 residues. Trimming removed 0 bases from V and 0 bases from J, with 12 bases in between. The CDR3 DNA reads TGTGCCAGTAGTATAGAGCCAGCGCGGAGCTCCTACAATGAGCAGTTCTTC. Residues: CASSIEPARSSYNEQFF. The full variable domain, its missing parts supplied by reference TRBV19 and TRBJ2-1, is DGGITQSPKYLFRKEGQNVTLSCEQNLNHDAMYWYRQDPGQGLRLIYYSQIVNDFQKGDIAEGYSVSREKKESFPLTVTSAQKNPTAFYLCASSIEPARSSYNEQFFGPGTRLTVL.

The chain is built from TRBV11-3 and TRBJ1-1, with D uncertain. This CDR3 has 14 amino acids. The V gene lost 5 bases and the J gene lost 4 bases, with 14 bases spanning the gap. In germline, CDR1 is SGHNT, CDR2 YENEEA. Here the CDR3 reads CASSGVLTGTEAFF. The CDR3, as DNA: TGTGCCAGCAGCGGCGTGCTTACGGGCACTGAAGCTTTCTTT.

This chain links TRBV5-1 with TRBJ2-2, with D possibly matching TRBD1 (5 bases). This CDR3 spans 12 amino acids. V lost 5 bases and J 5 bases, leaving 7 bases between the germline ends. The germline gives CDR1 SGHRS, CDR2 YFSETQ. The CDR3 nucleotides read TGCGCCAGCAGGCAGGGAACCGGGGAGCTGTTTTTT. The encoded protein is CASRQGTGELFF.

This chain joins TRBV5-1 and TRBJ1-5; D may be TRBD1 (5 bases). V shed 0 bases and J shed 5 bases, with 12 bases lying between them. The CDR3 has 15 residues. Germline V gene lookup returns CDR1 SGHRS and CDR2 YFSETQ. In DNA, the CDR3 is TGCGCCAGCAGCTTGGAGGGGTTTGAGGATCAGCCCCAGCATTTT. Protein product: CASSLEGFEDQPQHF.

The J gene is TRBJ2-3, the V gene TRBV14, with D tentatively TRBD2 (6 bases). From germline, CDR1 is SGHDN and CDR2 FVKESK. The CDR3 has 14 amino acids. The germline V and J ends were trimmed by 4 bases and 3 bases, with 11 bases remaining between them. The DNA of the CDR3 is TGTGCCAGCAGCCTGGACGGGAGTACAGATACGCAGTATTTT. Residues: CASSLDGSTDTQYF.

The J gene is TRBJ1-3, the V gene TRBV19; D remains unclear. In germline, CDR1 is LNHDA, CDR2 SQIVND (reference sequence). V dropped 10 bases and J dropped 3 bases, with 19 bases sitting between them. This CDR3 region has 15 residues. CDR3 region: CATQQRGDNGNTIYF. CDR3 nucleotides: TGTGCCACCCAACAACGGGGAGATAATGGAAACACCATATATTTT.

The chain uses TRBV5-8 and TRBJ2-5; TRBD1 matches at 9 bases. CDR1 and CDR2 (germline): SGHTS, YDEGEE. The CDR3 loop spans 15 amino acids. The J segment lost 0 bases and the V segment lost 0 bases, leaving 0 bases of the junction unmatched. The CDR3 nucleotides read TGTGCCAGCAGCTTGGGGGACAGGGACCAAGAGACCCAGTACTTC. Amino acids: CASSLGDRDQETQYF.

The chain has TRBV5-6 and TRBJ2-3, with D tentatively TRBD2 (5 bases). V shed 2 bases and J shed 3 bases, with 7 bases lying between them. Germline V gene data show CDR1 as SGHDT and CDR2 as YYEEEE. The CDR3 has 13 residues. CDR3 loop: CASSLRETDTQYF. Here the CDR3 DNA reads TGTGCCAGCAGCTTACGGGAAACAGATACGCAGTATTTT.